This T cell receptor beta chain was sequenced during a study of blood T cell repertoires in COVID-19. Study overall: Sites in the United States, Italy and Spain provided acute and convalescent COVID-19 samples. PBMCs, B-cell-depleted T cells, or T cells provided the cDNA or gDNA that made up the material.

In the original processing: It was from reference gene primer amplification that nucleated cell counts were estimated. The protocol was immunoSEQ multiplex PCR, while the TCRdb copy is restricted to in-frame clones and leaves out a portion. V and J calls and clone size come straight from that table; D and trimming were deduced from the DNA. The sample gives 150,000 to 180,000 clones, roughly nine tenths of which show up once; roughly 0.51% is in the top ten. The CDR3 is 12 amino acids. Trimming removed 5 bases from V and 7 bases from J, with 12 bases in between. Germline V lookup: CDR1 SGHDT, CDR2 YYEEEE.

This TCR came from a man aged 45-60 years with acute or convalescent COVID-19. The chain combines TRBV5-6 with TRBJ2-5, with D possibly TRBD2 on 5 matching bases. Sequenced: peripheral blood. This CDR3 is CASSPDRGTQYF. The CDR3 region has the DNA TGTGCCAGCAGTCCGGACCGGGGGACCCAGTACTTC.